This T cell receptor (beta chain) derives from a study of T cells in Graves' hyperthyroidism and ophthalmopathy. The germline CDR1 and CDR2 sequences are ENHRY and SYGVKD. This CDR3 contains 16 residues. The V gene end was trimmed by 6 bases and the J gene end by 8 bases; junction bases not matched to a gene: 13. Amplification targeted TCR beta CDR3 regions from RNA transcripts. The TCR CDR3 first-round RT-PCR relied on the HTBI primer set. TCRdb redid the calling of the multiplex PCR reads with MiXCR, one entry per CDR3 protein. The sample yields around 190,000 distinct CDR3 sequences, about 15% seen once. In patients aged 18 to 65, hyperthyroidism was newly diagnosed, with duration under 2 months. Orbital computed tomography and thyroid ultrasound, together with serum TRAb and thyroxine and clinical symptoms, were used for diagnoses. Cells are PBMCs isolated from around 9.4 ml of fresh blood. This clonotype has at least ten counts.

The genes are TRBV10-3 and TRBJ2-1, with TRBD2 identical over 10 bases. The receptor comes from a woman in her forties or fifties with Graves' hyperthyroidism. The sample comprised blood. The CDR3 loop is CAISQVLAGVGDEQFF. The CDR3 coding sequence is TGTGCCATCAGCCAAGTGCTAGCGGGAGTGGGCGATGAGCAGTTCTTC.